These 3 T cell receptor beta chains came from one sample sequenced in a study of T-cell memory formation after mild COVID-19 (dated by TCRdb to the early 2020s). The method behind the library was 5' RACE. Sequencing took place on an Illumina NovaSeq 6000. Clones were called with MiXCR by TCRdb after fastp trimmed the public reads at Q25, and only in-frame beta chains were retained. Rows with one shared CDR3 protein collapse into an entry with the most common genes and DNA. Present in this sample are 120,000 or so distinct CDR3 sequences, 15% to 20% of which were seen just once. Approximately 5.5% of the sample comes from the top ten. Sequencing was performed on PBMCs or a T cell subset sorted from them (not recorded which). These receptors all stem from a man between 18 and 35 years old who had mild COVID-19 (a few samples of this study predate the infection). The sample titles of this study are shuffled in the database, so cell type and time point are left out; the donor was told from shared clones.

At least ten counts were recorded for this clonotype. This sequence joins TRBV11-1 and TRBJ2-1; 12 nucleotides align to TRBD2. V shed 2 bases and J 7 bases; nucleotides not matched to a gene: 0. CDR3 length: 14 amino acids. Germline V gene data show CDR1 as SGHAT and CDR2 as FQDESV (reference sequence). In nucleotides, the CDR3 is TGTGCCAGCAGCTTACTAGCGGGGGGGAATGAGCAGTTCTTC. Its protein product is CASSLLAGGNEQFF.

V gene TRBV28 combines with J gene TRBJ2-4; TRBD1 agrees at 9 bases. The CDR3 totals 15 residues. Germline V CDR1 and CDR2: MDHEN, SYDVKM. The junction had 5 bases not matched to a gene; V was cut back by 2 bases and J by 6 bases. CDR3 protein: CASSLIPTGGNIQYF. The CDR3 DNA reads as TGTGCCAGCAGTTTAATTCCGACAGGGGGAAACATTCAGTACTTC.

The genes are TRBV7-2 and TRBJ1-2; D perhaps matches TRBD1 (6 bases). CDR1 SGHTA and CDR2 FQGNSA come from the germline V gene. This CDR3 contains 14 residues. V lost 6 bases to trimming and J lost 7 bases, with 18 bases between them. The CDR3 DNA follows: TGTGCCAGCAGATTTAACCTAGAACAGGGTGGCTACACCTTC. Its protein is CASRFNLEQGGYTF.